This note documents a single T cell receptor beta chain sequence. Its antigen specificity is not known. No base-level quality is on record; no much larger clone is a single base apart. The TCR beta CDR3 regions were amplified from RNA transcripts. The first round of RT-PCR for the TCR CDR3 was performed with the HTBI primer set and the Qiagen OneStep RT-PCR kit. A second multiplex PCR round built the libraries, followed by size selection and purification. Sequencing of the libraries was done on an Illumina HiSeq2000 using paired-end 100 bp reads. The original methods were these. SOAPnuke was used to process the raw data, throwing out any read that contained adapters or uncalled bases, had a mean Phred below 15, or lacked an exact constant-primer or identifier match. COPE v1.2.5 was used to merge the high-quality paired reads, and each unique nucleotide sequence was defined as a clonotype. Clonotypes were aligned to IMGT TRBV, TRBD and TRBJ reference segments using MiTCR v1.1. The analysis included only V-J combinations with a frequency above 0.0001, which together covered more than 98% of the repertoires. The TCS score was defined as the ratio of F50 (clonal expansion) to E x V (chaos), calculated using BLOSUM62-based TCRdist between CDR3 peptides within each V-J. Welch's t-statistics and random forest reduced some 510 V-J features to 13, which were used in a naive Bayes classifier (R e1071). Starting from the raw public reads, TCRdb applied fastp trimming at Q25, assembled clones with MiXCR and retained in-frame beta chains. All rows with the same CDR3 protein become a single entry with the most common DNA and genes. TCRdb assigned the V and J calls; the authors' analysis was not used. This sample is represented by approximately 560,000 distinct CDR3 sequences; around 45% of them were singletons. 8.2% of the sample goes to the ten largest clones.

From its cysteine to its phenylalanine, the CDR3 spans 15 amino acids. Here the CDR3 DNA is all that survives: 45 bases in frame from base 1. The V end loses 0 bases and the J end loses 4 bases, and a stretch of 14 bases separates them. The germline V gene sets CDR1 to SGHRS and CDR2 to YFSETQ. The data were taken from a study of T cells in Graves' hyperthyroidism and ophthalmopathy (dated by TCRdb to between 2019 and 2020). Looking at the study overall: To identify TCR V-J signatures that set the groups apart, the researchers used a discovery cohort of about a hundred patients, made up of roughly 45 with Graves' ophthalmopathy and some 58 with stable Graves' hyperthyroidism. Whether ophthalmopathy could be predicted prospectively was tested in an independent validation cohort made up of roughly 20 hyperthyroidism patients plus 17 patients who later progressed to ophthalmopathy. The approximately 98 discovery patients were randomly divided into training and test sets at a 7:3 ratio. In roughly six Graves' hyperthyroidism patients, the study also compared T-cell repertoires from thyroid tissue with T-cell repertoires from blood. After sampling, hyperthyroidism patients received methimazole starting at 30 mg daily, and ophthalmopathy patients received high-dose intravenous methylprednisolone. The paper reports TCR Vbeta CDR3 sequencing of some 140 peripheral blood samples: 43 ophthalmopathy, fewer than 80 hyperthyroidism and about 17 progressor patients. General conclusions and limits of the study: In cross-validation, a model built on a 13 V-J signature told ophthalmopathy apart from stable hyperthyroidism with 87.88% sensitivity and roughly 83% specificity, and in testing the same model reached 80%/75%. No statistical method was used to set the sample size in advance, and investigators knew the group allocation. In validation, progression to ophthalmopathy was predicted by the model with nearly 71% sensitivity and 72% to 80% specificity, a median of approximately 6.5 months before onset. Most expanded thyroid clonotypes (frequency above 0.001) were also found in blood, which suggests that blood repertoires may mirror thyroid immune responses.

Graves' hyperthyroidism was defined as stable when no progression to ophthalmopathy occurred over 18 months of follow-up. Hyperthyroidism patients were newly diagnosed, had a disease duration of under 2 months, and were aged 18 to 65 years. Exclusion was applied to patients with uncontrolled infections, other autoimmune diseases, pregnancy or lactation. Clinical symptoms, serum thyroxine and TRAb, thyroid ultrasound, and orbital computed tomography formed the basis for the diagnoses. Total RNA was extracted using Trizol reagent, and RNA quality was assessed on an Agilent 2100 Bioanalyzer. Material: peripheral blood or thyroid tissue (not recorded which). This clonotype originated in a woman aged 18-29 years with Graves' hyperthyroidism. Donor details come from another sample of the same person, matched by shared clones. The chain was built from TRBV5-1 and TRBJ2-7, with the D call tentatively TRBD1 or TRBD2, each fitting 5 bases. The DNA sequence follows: TGCGCCAGCAGCTTGGGTGCAGGGAGTGAATACGAGCAGTACTTC. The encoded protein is CASSLGAGSEYEQYF.